Given below is one T cell receptor beta chain in context. This sample was included in a study of blood T cell repertoires in COVID-19. For the study at large: Whether acute or convalescent, the COVID-19 samples came from the United States, Italy and Spain.

Germline values: CDR1 SGHNT, CDR2 YENEEA. This CDR3 has 13 residues. Trimming stripped 5 bases from V and 4 bases from J, with 8 bases between. Per the study methods: Cell counts per sample came from amplifying reference gene primers. The method was immunoSEQ multiplex PCR; TCRdb's version includes in-frame clones alone and lacks a portion of them. Clonal size and the V and J genes are those of that table, whereas D and trimming came from the DNA. Here the sample spans about 54,000 clones, 90% to 95% being singletons. The J gene is TRBJ2-2, the V gene TRBV11-3, with TRBD1 as a possible D gene (5 bases). The origin of this receptor is a woman in her sixties with active or convalescent COVID-19. The sequenced sample was peripheral blood. This chain's CDR3 is CASSHDSTGELFF. In nucleotides, the CDR3 is TGTGCCAGCAGCCACGACAGCACCGGGGAGCTGTTTTTT.